Given below is one T cell receptor beta chain in context. Its antigen remains undetermined. One base away there is no much larger clone; base qualities are not given. According to the germline V gene, CDR1 reads MGHRA and CDR2 reads YSYEKL. Measured from the cysteine to the phenylalanine, the CDR3 is 17 residues long. Solely the CDR3 DNA is kept, with 51 bases framed from the first base. V is pared back by 4 bases and J by 4 bases, with 20 bases lying between the germline termini. The sample belongs to a study of cytomegalovirus exposure and HLA in healthy donors (dated by TCRdb to the late 2010s). General notes on the study: An earlier analysis of several hundred of the donors reported roughly 270 Gb of sequence data and about 100 million unique TCR beta sequences from about 200 million T cells. An early release that covered around 590 HLA-typed donors contained approximately 320 gigabases of sequencing data and 80 million or so unique TCR sequences. Of the roughly 400 genotyped donors, 81% fell in the genetic ancestry cluster associated with self-reported Caucasian donors. The study was designed to test whether signatures of past pathogen exposure could be identified by cataloging public T cell receptors. Using immunosequencing, the study profiled T cell repertoires from 666 subjects and related those repertoires to cytomegalovirus serostatus. Along with the approximately 650-subject first cohort, a separate validation cohort of 120 different subjects was used. To predict cytomegalovirus infection status, the study brought together high-throughput TCR immunosequencing, statistical association of individual TCRs with disease status, and machine learning. In a later analysis, previously published TCR beta repertoires from 666 donors were re-analyzed and high-resolution HLA genotyping was added so that TCR occurrence patterns could be studied. Rather than using new phenotypic data, the later analysis identified candidate immune exposures from TCR beta sequences and from how often those sequences occurred across donors. An earlier analysis of a few hundred of the donors applied high-throughput TCR beta sequencing to assess whether each TCR beta V gene segment acted as functional or pseudogenic. Donor age, sex, ethnicity and CMV serostatus were collected together with the repertoire data. A later genetic analysis took genome-wide SNP genotypes for about 65% of the 666 donors and used that subset as a discovery cohort. All discovery cohort repertoires had been generated using a single sequencing platform. HLA typing included class I and class II loci at four-digit resolution. The number of donors typed differed by locus, with roughly 620-630 for A, B, C, DRB1 and DQB1, roughly 520 for DQA1, approximately 570 for DPA1, and 472 for DPB1. Roughly five DR-DQ haplotypes were handled as single units for association and clustering, since linkage in the cohort was strong. Among about 410 genotyped donors of the cohort, an average of approximately 200,000 unique TCR beta nucleotide sequences was sequenced per donor, of which about 19% were non-productive.

To prepare the library, the immunoSEQ multiplex PCR assay was applied. For the multiplex PCR, a mixture combining 60 forward primers for TCR Vbeta segments and 13 reverse primers for TCR Jbeta segments was used. A multiplex PCR assay on genomic DNA amplified the CDR3 region of rearranged TCR beta genes. The amplified TCR beta libraries were sequenced on the Illumina HiSeq System as 87-base-pair reads. Per the source publication's procedure: A later analysis tallied about 77 million unique TCR beta chains across the 600 to 700 repertoires, and about 10 million of those chains were shared by two or more donors. To remove PCR and sequencing errors, raw reads were error-corrected and collapsed into unique sequences using a nearest-neighbor algorithm that merged closely related sequences. Alignment of CDR3 sequences to IMGT reference sequences was used to assign V, D and J gene segments. For a sequence to be retained, at least a six-nucleotide match to both a V gene segment and a J gene segment was required. A rearrangement counted as productive if the CDR3 had no stop codons and remained in frame with V and J, and every other rearrangement counted as non-productive. Following IMGT convention, CDR3 was defined as the stretch from the second conserved V-encoded cysteine up to the conserved J-encoded phenylalanine. The earlier analysis of 587 of the donors excluded any sequence lacking an unambiguous match to a single V gene segment. In an earlier analysis of several hundred of the donors, a V segment was called functional when productive rearrangements were above 56.7%, and segregating when the standard deviation between donors exceeded 5%. To diagnose cytomegalovirus status from the catalog of TCR beta chain sequences, a statistical classification framework was built. A later analysis assigned V and J genes by comparing TCR nucleotide sequences with IMGT/GENE-DB human TR gene sequences. Using the TCRdist pipeline, a later analysis assigned CDR3 sequences along with most-parsimonious VDJ recombination scenarios. A later analysis defined each TCR beta chain by its CDR3 amino acid sequence plus V-gene family, and excluded reads lacking a unique V-gene family. As a way to deal with suspected cross-contamination and a sequencing artifact, a later analysis dropped approximately 590 nucleotide sequences that were highly shared and had low generation probability. In a later analysis, a clonal expansion index for each public chain was calculated from normalized within-repertoire ranks of inferred template counts. A later analysis computed generation probabilities with a VDJ recombination model fitted to out-of-frame rearrangements, and checked the results against IGoR. In a later analysis, TCR-TCR, TCR-HLA and TCR-CMV co-occurrence was scored with hypergeometric tests, and a repertoire-size bias correction was applied to TCR pairs. In a later analysis, false discovery rates were estimated by permuting HLA or CMV assignments 20 times. In a later analysis, co-occurring TCRs were grouped using DBSCAN, with TCRdist sequence similarity added in when clustering inside HLA-allele-positive subsets. Co-occurrence clustering excluded repertoires with fewer than 30,000 or more than 120,000 public chains, plus five with anomalous nucleotide sharing. As stored in TCRdb, this immuneACCESS dataset retains in-frame rearrangements with V and J assigned. A fraction of the clones does not appear; measured against another copy, unresolved V genes explain less than half of the discrepancy, and the remainder lacks a known reason. V and J calls and clone size are given by that table; D and trimming were obtained from the DNA. The sample table records around 150,000 clones; roughly 76% of these occur just once. In total, the top ten clones hold 1.2% to 1.5% of the sample.

General study outcomes and caveats: A later analysis found that HLA-associated TCR beta chains were more clonally expanded and had lower generation probabilities than equally common non-associated chains. Across donors, most TCR sequences were observed very rarely, whereas some public TCRs were present in many individuals. Linkage disequilibrium might explain the correlated functional status among segregating V segments, but an unknown experimental factor could not be excluded. Compared with the approximately 670-donor mean, donors in an Asian-associated ancestry cluster had fewer N-insertions in productive TCRs, according to a later genetic analysis. The study listed around 160 TCR beta chains as associated with cytomegalovirus. According to a later analysis, TCR association rates differed among HLA loci, with DRB1 alleles showing the most associated TCRs and HLA-C alleles showing the fewest. For the cohort, immune exposure information was limited to CMV serostatus. The earlier analysis of approximately 590 of the donors excluded roughly 17 rarely observed V segments, including chromosome 9 orphons, because counts were too low. A few of the identified cytomegalovirus-associated TCR beta chains were confirmed in vitro to be specific for cytomegalovirus antigens. In a later analysis, most CMV-associated TCR beta chains were found to appear HLA-restricted, with HLA associations seemingly driven largely by CMV exposure. According to the authors, the approach could potentially be generalized to other disease states and immunological phenotypes. The 87-base-pair reads could not distinguish some IMGT-functional V segments, including TRBV6-2 and TRBV6-3, so those segments were excluded. According to a later analysis, parvovirus B19, influenza, CMV and Epstein-Barr virus appeared linked to several top co-occurrence clusters. An earlier analysis of around 500 of the donors showed that most TCR beta V segments appeared in productive rearrangements either about 87% or about 30% of the time, which broadly matched IMGT annotations. A further reported finding was that TCR beta sequences accurately predicted the HLA-A and HLA-B alleles for most subjects in the first cohort. Cytomegalovirus status was reported to be diagnosed by the classifier with high specificity and sensitivity in both the original and validation cohorts. A cluster of highly shared sequence variants was judged likely to be a technical artifact of the sequencing pipeline. In a later genetic analysis, a missense DCLRE1C variant was associated with V-gene and J-gene trimming of TCR beta chains, and the association was replicated in an independent cohort. Because HLA typing was missing for some donors at each locus, association tests included only the typed subset. When HLA alleles, especially DR and DQ, strongly co-occurred, TCR associations were difficult to assign to individual alleles. A later analysis associated around 16,000 TCR beta sequences with specific HLA alleles at a false discovery rate of 0.05. Presence/absence analyses assumed roughly uniform sequencing depth across donors, an assumption that may not hold. In this cohort, only TCR beta chains were sequenced, and detectable features were limited by the absence of alpha or paired-chain data.

The cohort was made up of roughly 670 healthy bone marrow donors. At the time of sampling, all cohort members were nominally healthy, though unrecorded immune exposures were likely present. The donor tested CMV seronegative and was one of the 352 seronegative cohort members. Every donor gave a peripheral blood sample, and the peripheral blood mononuclear cells from that sample were used for TCR beta sequencing. The Qiagen DNeasy Blood Extraction Kit was used to extract genomic DNA from the blood cell samples. This receptor was identified in a man aged 55-75 years in good health and CMV-seronegative. Sample: PBMCs. This chain joins TRBV4-1 to TRBJ1-5, with a tentative D gene TRBD1 over 5 matching bases. This receptor carries the CDR3 CASSPGDGHGGNQPQHF. The bases are TGCGCCAGCAGCCCCGGGGACGGCCATGGGGGGAATCAGCCCCAGCATTTT.